The 22 T cell receptor beta chains below come from one sample, sequenced in a study of cytomegalovirus exposure and HLA in healthy donors. PCR employed 60 Vbeta and 13 Jbeta primers. Here immunoSEQ multiplex PCR was the method, and the copy in TCRdb shows in-frame clones only, minus some. The repertoire holds approximately 170,000 clones, about three quarters seen once, with 7% in the top ten. Sequenced: PBMCs. The receptors derive from a woman in her thirties or forties in good health and CMV-seropositive.

The V gene is TRBV9, the J gene TRBJ2-3; 7 nucleotides line up with TRBD1. With 4 bases clipped from V and 4 bases from J, the junction kept 9 bases outside the gene matches. This CDR3 spans 15 amino acids. Germline assignment: CDR1 SGDLS and CDR2 YYNGEE. CDR3: CASSSYRGTADTQYF. In DNA, the CDR3 is TGTGCCAGCAGCTCGTACAGGGGAACGGCAGATACGCAGTATTTT.

The V and J genes are TRBV7-2 and TRBJ2-1, with a tentative D call TRBD2 (5 bases). Trimming shortened V by 0 bases and J by 7 bases, and 13 bases separated the two germline ends. The germline CDR1 and CDR2 sequences are SGHTA and FQGNSA. The CDR3 totals 15 residues. In DNA form, the CDR3 reads TGTGCCAGCAGCTTAGCGTTATCTGGAGGTAATGAGCAGTTCTTC. This encodes CASSLALSGGNEQFF.

The chain combines TRBV7-2 with TRBJ2-7, with D hard to call. The CDR3 runs 14 residues. Germline CDR1 SGHTA, CDR2 FQGNSA. Trimming took 6 bases from V and 3 from J, leaving 15 bases between them. Written as DNA, the CDR3 is TGTGCCAGCAGTCCAGGTTGGGCTAACTACGAGCAGTACTTC. Amino acid sequence: CASSPGWANYEQYF.

The J gene is TRBJ2-7, the V gene TRBV7-9; 9 bases align to TRBD1. The CDR3 spans 14 residues. Looked up from germline, CDR1 is SEHNR and CDR2 is FQNEAQ (reference sequence). Trimming took 5 bases from V and 3 from J; bases not matched to a gene: 5. In DNA, the CDR3 is TGTGCCAGCAGCGATCCGGGACAGGGCTACGAGCAGTACTTC. It codes for CASSDPGQGYEQYF.

This clone was observed once. This sequence joins TRBV25-1 and TRBJ2-5; 7 bases align to TRBD1. Germline CDR1 is MGHDK and CDR2 is SYGVNS. Trimming took 7 bases from V and 4 from J; bases not matched to a gene: 9. This CDR3 spans 14 amino acids. The CDR3 here is CASTHDRVGETQYF. In nucleotides, the CDR3 is TGTGCCAGCACCCATGACAGGGTTGGAGAGACCCAGTACTTC.

This chain connects TRBV5-5 to TRBJ2-7; D possibly corresponds to TRBD1 (5 bases). Trimming removed 0 bases from V and 9 bases from J, with 13 bases in between. The CDR3 totals 13 residues. Germline V lookup: CDR1 SGHKS, CDR2 YYEKEE (reference sequence). The CDR3: CASSLESGKGQYF. The CDR3 DNA reads TGTGCCAGCAGCTTGGAATCAGGGAAGGGGCAGTACTTC.

This clone was seen once. V and J are TRBV4-1 and TRBJ1-5; TRBD1 is a possible D gene (6 bases). Trimming cost V 0 bases and J 9 bases, with 18 bases left between them. The CDR3 contains 16 residues. Germline V gene sequence: CDR1 MGHRA, CDR2 YSYEKL. The CDR3 region has the DNA TGCGCCAGCAGCCAAGAAGGTAACAGGGCGAGTCCGCCCCAGCATTTT. Its translation is CASSQEGNRASPPQHF.

The chain employs TRBV11-2 and TRBJ2-5; 11 bases line up with TRBD1. CDR1 SGHAT and CDR2 FQNNGV come from the germline V gene. The CDR3 runs to 15 residues. Losses at the gene ends were 4 bases for V and 5 bases for J; bases not matched to a gene: 6. The CDR3 region is CASSSDRGRGETQYF. CDR3 DNA: TGTGCCAGCAGCTCGGACAGGGGGCGTGGGGAGACCCAGTACTTC. The variable domain in full, completed from reference TRBV11-2 and TRBJ2-5, reads EAGVAQSPRYKIIEKRQSVAFWCNPISGHATLYWYQQILGQGPKLLIQFQNNGVVDDSQLPKDRFSAERLKGVDSTLKIQPAKLEDSAVYLCASSSDRGRGETQYFGPGTRLLVL.

Turning to this clone: At one end the junction does not follow the germline gene, possibly because of a read error. The chain combines TRBV5-1 with TRBJ2-1, with 13 positions matching TRBD2. This CDR3 has 15 residues. In germline, CDR1 is SGHRS, CDR2 YFSETQ. The CDR3 region has the DNA TGCGCCAGCAGCTCGACTAGCGGGGGGCACAATGGGCAGTTCTTC. It codes for CASSSTSGGHNGQFF.

The chain is built from TRBV15 and TRBJ2-2; D is uncertain. Trimming pared 0 bases from V and 8 bases from J, leaving 4 bases between. CDR3 length equals 12 residues. Germline loops: CDR1 LNHNV, CDR2 YYDKDF (reference sequence). Here the CDR3 reads CATSRDLGELFF. In nucleotides, the CDR3 is TGTGCCACCAGCAGAGATCTTGGGGAGCTGTTTTTT.

The V and J genes are TRBV5-1 and TRBJ2-5; 7 bases match TRBD1. In germline, CDR1 is SGHRS, CDR2 YFSETQ. This CDR3 is 15 amino acids long. Unmatched junction bases numbered 9, after V lost 4 bases and J lost 3 bases. The CDR3 loop is CASSRQGSVEETQYF. The CDR3 nucleotides read TGCGCCAGCAGCCGACAGGGAAGCGTTGAAGAGACCCAGTACTTC.

The chain is built from TRBV30 and TRBJ1-2; possibly TRBD1 for D (5 bases). This CDR3 comprises 13 residues. V was trimmed by 1 base and J by 8 bases, leaving 14 bases between them. Germline assignment: CDR1 GTSNPN and CDR2 SVGIG (reference sequence). This CDR3 is CAWSDPTRGGYTF. CDR3 in DNA: TGTGCCTGGAGTGATCCGACTAGGGGAGGCTACACCTTC.

This clone was seen more than once but under ten times. CDR3 sequence reads: CASSLQGGGANVLTF. The CDR3 nucleotides are TGTGCCAGTAGCCTTCAGGGTGGTGGGGCCAACGTCCTGACTTTC. The V call is TRBV19, the J call TRBJ2-6; possible D gene TRBD1, 5 bases. Trimming shortened V by 6 bases and J by 3 bases, and 12 bases separated the two germline ends. This CDR3 has 15 amino acids. Germline values: CDR1 LNHDA, CDR2 SQIVND (reference sequence).

This chain uses TRBV4-3 with TRBJ1-6, with unresolved D. This CDR3 has 16 amino acids. Germline assignment: CDR1 LGHNA and CDR2 YSLEER. Trimming removed 2 bases from V and 5 bases from J, with 13 bases in between. The CDR3 DNA reads TGCGCCAGCAGCCAACGGTCCGCGTCGGATAATTCACCCCTCCACTTT. This gives the protein CASSQRSASDNSPLHF.

The J gene is TRBJ1-6, the V gene TRBV7-2, with D possibly TRBD1 on 5 matching bases. CDR3 length: 16 residues. In germline, CDR1 is SGHTA, CDR2 FQGNSA. V was cut by 5 bases and J by 7 bases, with 18 bases left in between. The CDR3 region is CASSTRTGPQNSPLHF. CDR3 sequence (DNA): TGTGCCAGCAGCACACGCACAGGCCCACAAAATTCACCCCTCCACTTT. Supplemented by reference TRBV7-2 and TRBJ1-6, the full variable domain reads GAGVSQSPSNKVTEKGKDVELRCDPISGHTALYWYRQSLGQGLEFLIYFQGNSAPDKSGLPSDRFSAERTGGSVSTLTIQRTQQEDSAVYLCASSTRTGPQNSPLHFGNGTRLTVT.

This chain joins TRBV7-9 and TRBJ2-5; D perhaps matches TRBD2 (6 bases). Germline values: CDR1 SEHNR, CDR2 FQNEAQ (reference sequence). V lost 3 bases to trimming and J lost 5 bases, with 13 bases between them. CDR3 length: 14 residues. In DNA form, the CDR3 reads TGTGCCAGCAGCTTGTCGGGGGAGCCGGAGACCCAGTACTTC. Amino acid sequence: CASSLSGEPETQYF. The full variable domain, rest sourced from reference TRBV7-9 and TRBJ2-5, is DTGVSQNPRHKITKRGQNVTFRCDPISEHNRLYWYRQTLGQGPEFLTYFQNEAQLEKSRLLSDRFSAERPKGSFSTLEIQRTEQGDSAMYLCASSLSGEPETQYFGPGTRLLVL.

CDR3 nucleotides: TGTGCCAGCAGCATGGACCGAGGCGGGCAGTTCTTC. Its translation: CASSMDRGGQFF. The V call is TRBV5-8, the J call TRBJ2-1; D gene ambiguous. V lost 4 bases, J lost 12 bases, and 14 bases lay in between. This CDR3 is 12 amino acids long. In germline, CDR1 is SGHTS, CDR2 YDEGEE.

J is TRBJ1-2 and V is TRBV6-6; 7 nucleotides match TRBD1. This CDR3 comprises 14 residues. The V segment lost 2 bases and the J segment 2 bases; nucleotides outside the gene matches: 2. Germline loops: CDR1 MNHNY, CDR2 SVGAGI (reference sequence). For the CDR3, the DNA is TGTGCCAGCAGTTACGTAGGGGGCAACTATGGCTACACCTTC. Translated: CASSYVGGNYGYTF.

This clone was counted a few times. The chain recombines TRBV12-5 with TRBJ2-2; 8 nucleotides agree with TRBD2. The V gene's germline CDR1 is LGHNT and CDR2 FRNRAP. This CDR3 is built from 16 residues. The V and J ends lost 5 bases and 4 bases, in that order; junction bases with no gene match: 9. This CDR3 is CASGPPGGAFTGELFF. The CDR3, as DNA: TGTGCTAGTGGTCCTCCGGGGGGGGCGTTCACCGGGGAGCTGTTTTTT.

The chain recombines TRBV2 with TRBJ1-2, with TRBD1 matching over 7 bases. The germline V gene encodes CDR1 SNHLY and CDR2 FYNNEI. J was trimmed by 3 bases and V by 6 bases; bases with no gene match: 16. The CDR3 covers 17 residues. DNA for the CDR3: TGTGCCAGCAGGGGGGTGAACGAGGGGGCTCCCGACTATGGCTACACCTTC. Protein sequence: CASRGVNEGAPDYGYTF.

This chain joins TRBV6-1 and TRBJ1-1; possibly TRBD1 for D (5 bases). Trimming shortened V by 2 bases and J by 3 bases, and 13 bases separated the two germline ends. This CDR3 spans 15 amino acids. The germline gives CDR1 MNHNS, CDR2 SASEGT. CDR3 sequence (DNA): TGTGCCAGCAGTGAAAGAAAGGGACTATACACTGAAGCTTTCTTT. Protein: CASSERKGLYTEAFF.

This clone occurred a few times. The chain joins TRBV11-2 to TRBJ2-2, with unresolved D. CDR3 length: 12 residues. Germline CDR1 is SGHAT and CDR2 is FQNNGV. V was cut by 5 bases and J by 9 bases, with 10 bases left in between. CDR3: CASSLGPRELFF. CDR3 nucleotide sequence: TGTGCCAGCAGCCTTGGGCCCCGGGAGCTGTTTTTT.